The 7 T cell receptor beta chains below were found in one sample sequenced in a study of T cells in Graves' hyperthyroidism and ophthalmopathy. The source material, RNA transcripts, was used to amplify TCR beta CDR3 regions. The HTBI primer set was used in a first-round RT-PCR of the TCR CDR3. TCRdb re-derived calls from the multiplex PCR reads in MiXCR, one entry per CDR3 protein. The sample has roughly 500,000 distinct CDR3 sequences; around 50% are singletons. Sequences were obtained from peripheral blood or thyroid tissue (not recorded which). The receptors shown here come from an adult woman with Graves' disease, either hyperthyroidism or ophthalmopathy (not recorded which).

At least ten counts were recorded for this clonotype. The junction and the germline gene differ at one end; a read error may be behind it. The J gene is TRBJ2-2, the V gene TRBV7-7, with D maybe TRBD2 (7 bases). CDR1 and CDR2 from the germline V gene are SSHAT and FNYEAQ (reference sequence). This CDR3 has 15 residues. CDR3 sequence: CASSPTGGATGELFF. CDR3 nucleotide sequence: TGTGCTAGCAGCCCCACGGGGGGCGCGACCGGGGAGCTGTTTTTT.

A few counts support this clonotype. The rearrangement joins TRBV10-2 to TRBJ1-5; no clear D. Germline assignment: CDR1 WSHSY and CDR2 SAAADI. The CDR3 loop spans 11 amino acids. V lost 8 bases and J 6 bases, leaving 8 bases between the germline ends. The chain's CDR3 is CASRISQPQHF. The CDR3 DNA sequence: TGCGCCAGCCGTATCAGTCAGCCCCAGCATTTT.

The chain employs TRBV10-2 and TRBJ1-2; 9 positions agree with TRBD1. The CDR3 consists of 13 residues. Germline V gene sequence: CDR1 WSHSY, CDR2 SAAADI. V shed 5 bases and J 7 bases; nucleotides not matched to a gene: 5. As DNA, the CDR3 is TGCGCCAGCAGTATCGGACAGGGGCTTGGCTACACCTTC. Protein product: CASSIGQGLGYTF.

This clonotype appeared many times. CDR3 protein: CASSRDPSYEQYF. The CDR3, as DNA: TGTGCCAGCAGCCGGGACCCGTCCTACGAGCAGTACTTC. The chain links TRBV7-2 to TRBJ2-7; either TRBD1 or TRBD2 may supply D (5 bases each). The CDR3 extends over 13 amino acids. Between the trimmed V and J ends, which lost 5 bases and 1 base, there was a span of 9 bases. The germline CDR1 and CDR2 sequences are SGHTA and FQGNSA.

This chain uses TRBV2 with TRBJ1-1, with unresolved D. V was trimmed by 4 bases and J by 0 bases, leaving 9 bases between them. CDR1 is SNHLY and CDR2 is FYNNEI in the germline V gene. This CDR3 is 14 amino acids long. This CDR3 is CASSVAGLNTEAFF. The CDR3 nucleotides read TGTGCCAGCAGTGTCGCCGGCTTGAACACTGAAGCTTTCTTT. Filled out from reference TRBV2 and TRBJ1-1, the complete variable domain reads EPEVTQTPSHQVTQMGQEVILRCVPISNHLYFYWYRQILGQKVEFLVSFYNNEISEKSEIFDDQFSVERPDGSNFTLKIRSTKLEDSAMYFCASSVAGLNTEAFFGQGTRLTVV.

In regard to this clonotype: One end of the junction varies from germline; a read error may be responsible. The J gene is TRBJ1-1, the V gene TRBV2; D not certain. CDR3 length equals 14 residues. From germline, CDR1 is SNHLY and CDR2 FYNNEI. The CDR3 nucleotides read TGTACCAGCAGTGGGATCAGTGCTACCAGTGAAGCTTTCTTT. Its translation is CTSSGISATSEAFF.

The chain uses TRBV15 and TRBJ1-4; D remains unclear. The ends were cut back, 0 bases at V and 8 bases at J, with 10 bases in the middle. Germline V gene sequence: CDR1 LNHNV, CDR2 YYDKDF (reference sequence). This CDR3 spans 14 amino acids. CDR3 nucleotide sequence: TGTGCCACCAGCAGAGATCCCGGGGAAGAAAAACTGTTTTTT. It encodes CATSRDPGEEKLFF. Filled out from reference TRBV15 and TRBJ1-4, the complete variable domain reads DAMVIQNPRYQVTQFGKPVTLSCSQTLNHNVMYWYQQKSSQAPKLLFHYYDKDFNNEADTPDNFQSRRPNTSFCFLDIRSPGLGDTAMYLCATSRDPGEEKLFFGSGTQLSVL.